Listed below are T cell receptor beta chains from one sample, sequenced in a study of blood T cells in healthy people across ages. TCRdb recomputed calls from the 5' RACE reads with MiXCR, one row per CDR3 protein. The data contain 750,000 to 950,000 distinct CDR3 sequences, about 55% of them singletons. Sequenced sample: blood. These TCRs come from a man of 80 years or more in good health. CDR3s include the opening cysteine and the closing phenylalanine or tryptophan. The D gene is left open where the match is weak. Where a row states a size, it is once, few, many or the class of an expanded clone; other rows omit it.

>TRBV19|12|TRBJ1-2|-|-
TGTGCCAGTAAGATCTCCGTGGGGGGCTACACCTTC
CASKISVGGYTF
>TRBV20-1|15|TRBJ2-7|-|-
TGCAGTGCTAGAGTTTCGGCGGGGACCTCCTACGAGCAGTACTTC
CSARVSAGTSYEQYF
>TRBV5-1|15|TRBJ2-1|TRBD2|-
TGCGCCAGCAGCTCTAGCGGAGCGACCTACAATGAGCAGTTCTTC
CASSSSGATYNEQFF
>TRBV14|15|TRBJ2-3|-|-
TGTGCCAGCAGCCAAGATCAGACTCTTGGGAGAGACGCGTATTTT
CASSQDQTLGRDAYF
>TRBV20-1|13|TRBJ2-7|-|-
TGCAGTGCTCCTGGGGACTCTACCTACGAGCAGTACTTC
CSAPGDSTYEQYF
>TRBV6-5|18|TRBJ2-3|-|-
TGTGCCAGCAGTTGGGAAATGCAGAGGGTGTCTAGCACAGATACGCAGTATTTT
CASSWEMQRVSSTDTQYF
>TRBV24-1|18|TRBJ2-3|TRBD2|-
TGTGCCACCAGTGATTCTCTCGGGGCGGGGGGGAAGGCAGATACGCAGTATTTT
CATSDSLGAGGKADTQYF
>TRBV6-5|16|TRBJ2-2|TRBD2|-
TGTGCCAGCAGTCCCTTCGGAGCGGGAGAAGGGGGGGAGCTGTTTTTT
CASSPFGAGEGGELFF
>TRBV20-1|13|TRBJ2-7|TRBD1|-
TGCAGTGGCAGGGACAGAATTTCCTACGAGCAGTACTTC
CSGRDRISYEQYF
>TRBV20-1|15|TRBJ2-7|TRBD2|-
TGCAGTGCTAGAGATCACCAGCGGGATTCCTACGAGCAGTACTTC
CSARDHQRDSYEQYF
>TRBV12-3/TRBV12-4|15|TRBJ1-4|-|-
TGTGCCAGCAGTGGCCGGGACCCGGGTGGGGAAAAACTGTTTTTT
CASSGRDPGGEKLFF
>TRBV6-2/TRBV6-3|14|TRBJ2-2|-|-
TGTGCCAGCAAGACGACTAGGGGCACCGGGGAGCTGTTTTTT
CASKTTRGTGELFF
>TRBV21-1|17|TRBJ2-4|-|-
TGTGCCAGCAGCAAAGAAAGTGTGGGACAGACTAAAAACATTCAGTACTTC
CASSKESVGQTKNIQYF
>TRBV6-6|16|TRBJ1-3|-|few
TGTGCCAGCAGTCAAGATCTCACAGGGTCTGGAAACACCATATATTTT
CASSQDLTGSGNTIYF
>TRBV27|14|TRBJ2-4|-|-
TGTGCCAGCAGCCCCCAAGGCCGCAAAAACATTCAGTACTTC
CASSPQGRKNIQYF
>TRBV29-1|15|TRBJ2-7|TRBD2|-
TGCAGCGTTGAAGATTCGGGCGGGAGGATAGACGAGCAGTACTTC
CSVEDSGGRIDEQYF
>TRBV2|14|TRBJ2-2|-|-
TGTGCCAGCAGTGAAGCACAGGGTCTGGGGGAGCTGTTTTTT
CASSEAQGLGELFF
>TRBV7-2|18|TRBJ2-3|TRBD2|-
TGTGCCAGCAGCTTAAATCTGGCTAGCGGGGGGAGGACAGATACGCAGTATTTT
CASSLNLASGGRTDTQYF
>TRBV25-1|16|TRBJ2-7|-|-
TGTGCCAGCAGTGAAAGAGGGGGTGCAGGGTCCTACGAGCAGTACTTC
CASSERGGAGSYEQYF
>TRBV18|15|TRBJ2-5|-|-
TGTGCCAGCTCACCTATAGCGGTCGGGGAAGAGACCCAGTACTTC
CASSPIAVGEETQYF
>TRBV6-1|15|TRBJ2-7|TRBD1|-
TGTGCCAGCAGTGAAGGGGGGACAGTCTCCTACGAGCAGTACTTC
CASSEGGTVSYEQYF
>TRBV29-1|13|TRBJ2-4|-|many
TGCAGCGTTGTAGGTCGGGTCAAAAACATTCAGTACTTC
CSVVGRVKNIQYF
>TRBV30|15|TRBJ2-6|-|many
TGTGCCTGGACCAAAGACAGCTTTGGGGCCAACGTCCTGACTTTC
CAWTKDSFGANVLTF
>TRBV2|14|TRBJ2-3|TRBD1|-
TGTGCCAGCGCAACAGGGGGTAGTCTAGATACGCAGTATTTT
CASATGGSLDTQYF
>TRBV6-2/TRBV6-3|15|TRBJ1-1|TRBD1|-
TGTGCCAGCAGGCCGACGGGACAGGGGAACACTGAAGCTTTCTTT
CASRPTGQGNTEAFF
>TRBV6-5|13|TRBJ1-2|-|-
TGTGCCAGTTCGACAACTCCGAACTATGGCTACACCTTC
CASSTTPNYGYTF
>TRBV4-2|15|TRBJ2-7|-|few
TGTGCCAGCAGCCAAGCCGCACTAGACTTTTCCGAGCAGTACTTC
CASSQAALDFSEQYF
>TRBV6-6|13|TRBJ2-7|TRBD1|-
TGTGCCAACAGTTCGGACAGGGTGGGCGAGCAGTACTTC
CANSSDRVGEQYF
>TRBV5-1|13|TRBJ1-1|-|-
TGCGCCAGCAGCCCCGCAGGGTTGAGTGAAGCTTTCTTT
CASSPAGLSEAFF
>TRBV12-3/TRBV12-4|14|TRBJ2-5|TRBD2|-
TGTGCCACCCTTGTAGCGGGAGGGCCTAGTGAGCAGTACTTC
CATLVAGGPSEQYF
>TRBV24-1|15|TRBJ2-1|-|-
TGTGCCACCAGTGATTCGGCGGGGGCTAACAATGAGCAGTTCTTC
CATSDSAGANNEQFF
>TRBV6-1|15|TRBJ2-3|-|few
TGTGCCAGCAGTGAAGTGGGCTACCGGGGGGATACGCAGTATTTT
CASSEVGYRGDTQYF
>TRBV28|14|TRBJ2-1|-|few
TGTGCCAGCACTCCGGGCGGACCCGGGAGTGAGCAGTTCTTC
CASTPGGPGSEQFF
>TRBV28|16|TRBJ1-2|TRBD1|-
TGTGCCAGCAGTCCTCGGACAGGGGGGACCGGGGATGGCTACACCTTC
CASSPRTGGTGDGYTF
>TRBV27|17|TRBJ2-7|TRBD1|-
TGTGCCAGCAGCCCGGGACAGGGAACCCTGGTTCGGGACGAGCAGTACTTC
CASSPGQGTLVRDEQYF
>TRBV7-9|13|TRBJ2-7|TRBD1|-
TGTGCCAGCAGGGGACAGGGGGTGCGGGAGCAGTACTTC
CASRGQGVREQYF
>TRBV28|15|TRBJ2-7|-|few
TGTGCCAGCAGTCCCCAACAGACAGGAGTCTACGAGCAGTACTTC
CASSPQQTGVYEQYF
>TRBV13|16|TRBJ2-7|TRBD2|-
TGTGCCAGTAGCTTCACTAGCGGACCCCGTCCATACGAGCAGTACTTC
CASSFTSGPRPYEQYF
>TRBV3-1|14|TRBJ1-2|-|-
TGTGCCAGCAGCTTTTCAGCTAATTTGAATGGCTACACCTTC
CASSFSANLNGYTF
>TRBV9|13|TRBJ2-1|-|few
TGTGCCAGCAGCGTAGTAGGGCGGAATGAGCAGTTCTTC
CASSVVGRNEQFF
>TRBV4-2|16|TRBJ1-2|-|few
TGTGCCAGCAGCCAAGAGATCTGGGGCGCACGATATGGCTACACCTTC
CASSQEIWGARYGYTF
>TRBV2|15|TRBJ1-1|-|-
TGTGCCAGCAGTGTCCGGCCGGGGATCGCCACTGAAGCTTTCTTT
CASSVRPGIATEAFF